The clone carrying this T cell receptor beta chain was detected many times. Its antigen is not known. The sample comes from a study of human T cells and chemical hapten exposure. TCRdb redid the calling of the RACE reads with MiXCR, one entry per CDR3 protein. The sample consists of 85,000 to 120,000 distinct CDR3 sequences, 9% to 15% of them appearing once. Study outcomes and limitations: Compared to controls, expanded TCRs made significantly more large clusters of similar CDR3s.

Regarding time point: pre-sensitization, week 0. Regarding treatment: therapeutic diphenylcyclopropenone sensitization with weekly scalp DPC. The sequencing used whole blood, collected in connection with sensitization to the hapten diphenylcyclopropenone (DPC). This sequence originates from a woman between 45 and 65 years old with alopecia areata. Some clones in this sample may be carry-over from other donors' samples.

The CDR3 region has the DNA TGTGCTAGTGGTTCAAGCCTGGCCGGGGAGCTGTTTTTT. This codes for CASGSSLAGELFF. The V gene is TRBV12-5, the J gene TRBJ2-2; D not certain. The ends were cut back, 4 bases at V and 6 bases at J, with 9 bases in the middle. The germline CDR1 and CDR2 sequences are LGHNT and FRNRAP. The CDR3 contains 13 residues. Combining the CDR3 with reference TRBV12-5 and TRBJ2-2 gives the whole variable domain DARVTQTPRHKVTEMGQEVTMRCQPILGHNTVFWYRQTMMQGLELLAYFRNRAPLDDSGMPKDRFSAEMPDATLATLKIQPSEPRDSAVYFCASGSSLAGELFFGEGSRLTVL.